The sequence of this TCR beta chain was determined in a study of CD8 T cells in Susac syndrome. Study findings and constraints: The study's TCR sequencing and HLA analysis drew on a certain number of individuals. That number was acknowledged as relatively small.

V lost 0 bases and J lost 3; bases outside the gene matches: 5. The CDR3 consists of 16 residues. Germline V gene data show CDR1 as MNHEY and CDR2 as SMNVEV (reference sequence). Regarding this clonotype: Its antigen is undetermined.

Reverse transcription used roughly 0.5 to 1 ug RNA and random hexamers. immunoSEQ multiplex PCR amplified TCR beta CDR3 across 54 Vbeta, 13 Jbeta. One entry per CDR3 protein results from TCRdb running MiXCR on the immunoSEQ multiplex PCR reads. This repertoire shows around 56,000 distinct CDR3 sequences, approximately 94% found once; its top ten account for 0.15% to 0.2%. Controls were age- and sex-matched healthy donors. TEMRA cells were FACS-enriched, and CD8+ and CD4+ T cells were isolated negatively. The clonotype was recovered from a human donor in good health. The V call is TRBV27, the J call TRBJ2-5; 9 nucleotides match TRBD2. Sequencing input: CD8+ T cells from PBMCs. The CDR3 nucleotides are TGTGCCAGCAGTTTATCTCCTAGCGGGGCCGAAGAGACCCAGTACTTC. It codes for CASSLSPSGAEETQYF.